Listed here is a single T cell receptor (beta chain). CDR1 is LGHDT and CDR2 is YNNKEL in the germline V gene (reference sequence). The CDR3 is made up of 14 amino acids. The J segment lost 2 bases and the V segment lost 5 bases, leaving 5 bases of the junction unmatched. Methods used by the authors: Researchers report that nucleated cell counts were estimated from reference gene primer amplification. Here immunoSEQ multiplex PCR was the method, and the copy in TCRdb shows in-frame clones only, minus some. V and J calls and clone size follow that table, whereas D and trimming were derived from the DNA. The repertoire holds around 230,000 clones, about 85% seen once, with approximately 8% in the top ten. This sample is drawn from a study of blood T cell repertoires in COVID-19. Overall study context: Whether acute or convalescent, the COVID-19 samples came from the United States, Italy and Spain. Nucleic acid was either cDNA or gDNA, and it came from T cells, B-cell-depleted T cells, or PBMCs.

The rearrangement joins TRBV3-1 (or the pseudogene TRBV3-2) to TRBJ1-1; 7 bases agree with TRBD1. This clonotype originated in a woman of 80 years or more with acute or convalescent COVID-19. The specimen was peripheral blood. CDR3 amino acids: CASSFDRVNTEAFF. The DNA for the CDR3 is TGTGCCAGCAGCTTCGACAGGGTTAACACTGAAGCTTTCTTT.